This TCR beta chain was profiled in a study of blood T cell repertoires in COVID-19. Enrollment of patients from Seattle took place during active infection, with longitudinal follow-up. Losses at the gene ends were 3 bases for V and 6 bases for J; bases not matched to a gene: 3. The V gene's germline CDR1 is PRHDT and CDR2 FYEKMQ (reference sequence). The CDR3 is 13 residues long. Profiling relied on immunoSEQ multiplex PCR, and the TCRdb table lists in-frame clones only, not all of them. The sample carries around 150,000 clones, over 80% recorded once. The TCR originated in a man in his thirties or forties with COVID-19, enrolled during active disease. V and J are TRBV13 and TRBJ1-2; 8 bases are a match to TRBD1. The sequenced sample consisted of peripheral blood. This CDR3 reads CASSLGQAHGYTF. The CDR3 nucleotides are TGTGCCAGCAGCTTGGGACAGGCCCATGGCTACACCTTC.